This T cell receptor (beta chain) was obtained from a study of blood T cell repertoires in COVID-19. For the study at large: COVID-19 samples from acute and convalescent phases originated in the United States, Italy and Spain. T cells, B-cell-depleted T cells, or PBMCs provided the cDNA or gDNA that served as material.

The CDR3 has 13 amino acids. Germline V gene lookup returns CDR1 SGHRS and CDR2 YFSETQ. Trimming pared 0 bases from V and 10 bases from J, leaving 11 bases between. Per the original data handling: It was from reference gene primer amplification that nucleated cell counts were estimated. Sequenced by immunoSEQ multiplex PCR; TCRdb stores in-frame clones only, minus some. That table is the source of V, J and clone size, and D and trimming were worked out from the DNA. This sample yields 90,000 to 150,000 clones, of which about four fifths are seen a single time; 3% to 4.5% belongs to the top ten. This TCR came from a woman aged 80 or over with acute or convalescent COVID-19. The V and J genes are TRBV5-1 and TRBJ2-1, with D uncertain. Sequenced input: peripheral blood. The CDR3 DNA follows: TGCGCCAGCAGCTTGGCTGTTCTAGAGGAGCAGTTCTTC. Amino acid sequence: CASSLAVLEEQFF.